The sequence of this T cell receptor beta chain was determined in a study of shared clonotypes between healthy human individuals. The ends were cut back, 4 bases at V and 8 bases at J, with 12 bases in the middle. The length of the CDR3 is 14 residues. Per the germline V gene, CDR1 is SNHLY and CDR2 is FYNNEI. Points on this clone: A read error is the likely source, as a far larger clone sits one nucleotide away.

Generated by immunoSEQ multiplex PCR, the TCRdb table keeps only in-frame clones and is missing some. The data hold under 1,100,000 clones, with approximately 78% observed a single time. This clonotype was sampled from a man between 18 and 29 years old in good health. Some clones in this sample may be carry-over from other donors' samples. The rearrangement joins TRBV2 to TRBJ1-6, with D tentatively TRBD1 (5 bases). The source material was memory CD4+ T cells from PBMCs. Stated subset: CD45RA-negative fraction. CDR3 nucleotide sequence: TGTGCCAGCAGTGCCATAACAGGCTATTCACCCCTCCACTTT. Translating it yields CASSAITGYSPLHF.